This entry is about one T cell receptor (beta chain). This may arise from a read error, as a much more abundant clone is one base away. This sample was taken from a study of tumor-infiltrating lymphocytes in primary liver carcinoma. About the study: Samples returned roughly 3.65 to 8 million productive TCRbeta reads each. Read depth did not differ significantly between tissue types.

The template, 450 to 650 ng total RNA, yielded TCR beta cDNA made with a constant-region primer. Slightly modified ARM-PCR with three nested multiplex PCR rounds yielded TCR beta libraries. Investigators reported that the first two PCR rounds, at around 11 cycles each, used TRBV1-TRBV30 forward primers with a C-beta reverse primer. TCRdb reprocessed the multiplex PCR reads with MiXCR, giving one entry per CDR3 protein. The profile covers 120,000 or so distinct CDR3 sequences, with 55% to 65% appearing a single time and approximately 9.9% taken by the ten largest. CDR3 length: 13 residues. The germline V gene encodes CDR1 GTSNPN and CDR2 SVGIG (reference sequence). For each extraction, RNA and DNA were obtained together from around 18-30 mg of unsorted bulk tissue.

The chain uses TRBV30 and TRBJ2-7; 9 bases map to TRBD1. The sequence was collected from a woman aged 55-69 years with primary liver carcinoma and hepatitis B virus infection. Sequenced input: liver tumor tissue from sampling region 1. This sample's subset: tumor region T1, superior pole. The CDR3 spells CVWTGESNYEQYF. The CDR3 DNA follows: TGTGTCTGGACAGGGGAGAGCAACTACGAGCAGTACTTC.